This TCR beta chain was sequenced in a study of T cells in Graves' hyperthyroidism and ophthalmopathy. Amplification of TCR beta CDR3 regions used RNA as the template. HTBI primers were used for first-round RT-PCR of the TCR CDR3. TCRdb reprocessed the multiplex PCR reads via MiXCR and lists one record per CDR3 protein. This table holds 350,000 to 400,000 distinct CDR3 sequences, about a fifth found once. This clonotype showed up many times. This CDR3 has 16 amino acids. Germline CDR1 reads SGHNT; CDR2 reads YENEEA. V dropped 1 base and J dropped 1 base, with 13 bases sitting between them. V is TRBV11-3 and J is TRBJ1-1; tentative D call: TRBD1 (5 bases). The specimen sequenced was blood. The TCR originated in a woman aged 18-29 years with Graves' hyperthyroidism. The CDR3 nucleotides are TGTGCCAGCAGCTTAGGTATGCGGACACAGAACACTGAAGCTTTCTTT. It translates to CASSLGMRTQNTEAFF.